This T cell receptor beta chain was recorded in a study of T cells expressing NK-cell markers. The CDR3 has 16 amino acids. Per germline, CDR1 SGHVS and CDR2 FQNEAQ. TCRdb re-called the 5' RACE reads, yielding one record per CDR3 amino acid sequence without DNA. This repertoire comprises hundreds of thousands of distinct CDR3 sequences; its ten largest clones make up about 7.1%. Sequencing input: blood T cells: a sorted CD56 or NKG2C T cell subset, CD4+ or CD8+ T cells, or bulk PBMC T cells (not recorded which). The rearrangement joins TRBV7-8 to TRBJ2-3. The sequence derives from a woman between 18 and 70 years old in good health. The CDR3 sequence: CASSLSQAASTDTQYF.